A single sample gave rise to the 21 T cell receptor beta chains below, sequenced in a study of CD8 T cells in ankylosing spondylitis (dated by TCRdb to about 2017). Antigens for these TCRs are unknown. Overall study outcomes, separate from this receptor: Blood from ankylosing spondylitis patients appeared to be characterized by a TCR beta motif made up of under ten highly homologous amino acid variants.

The library was produced with 5' RACE. TCRdb shows the sequencer as Illumina HiSeq 2500. TCRdb reran the public reads through fastp at Q25 and MiXCR, keeping productive beta chains. Every distinct CDR3 protein forms one entry, paired with its most common genes and DNA. Across this sample there are about 390,000 distinct CDR3 sequences, with about a fifth seen only once. Together, the top ten hold about 16% of the sample. The source material was blood, either unsorted or a sorted T cell fraction (not recorded which). Source of these receptors: a male donor with ankylosing spondylitis.

This clonotype was observed a few times. The rearrangement joins TRBV12-3 or TRBV12-4 to TRBJ2-1; no clear D. The germline V and J ends were trimmed by 0 bases and 9 bases, with 6 bases remaining between them. CDR3 length equals 12 residues. CDR3 nucleotide sequence: TGTGCCAGCAGTTTAGCGCAGAGTGAGCAGTTCTTC. Translation: CASSLAQSEQFF.

This clonotype was observed a handful of times. V usage is TRBV3-1 and J usage is TRBJ2-3; D is perhaps TRBD2 (6 bases). V lost 0 bases to trimming and J lost 5 bases, with 9 bases between them. The CDR3 extends over 14 amino acids. The germline V gene has CDR1 LGHDT and CDR2 YNNKEL (reference sequence). As DNA, the CDR3 is TGTGCCAGCAGCCAAGATCCAGCGGGAGATACGCAGTATTTT. Its translation is CASSQDPAGDTQYF.

The J gene is TRBJ2-1, the V gene TRBV5-4; no firm D call. This CDR3 is built from 13 residues. The V gene's germline CDR1 is SGHNT and CDR2 YYREEE (reference sequence). Trimming removed 0 bases at V and 8 bases at J, with 9 bases between. The CDR3 loop is CASSLVSGDEQFF. For the CDR3, the DNA is TGTGCCAGCAGCTTGGTTTCAGGCGATGAGCAGTTCTTC.

The rearrangement joins TRBV7-8 to TRBJ1-4, with 8 bases that match TRBD1. CDR1 is SGHVS, CDR2 FQNEAQ, per germline. The CDR3 has 13 residues. V shed 4 bases, J shed 8 bases, and the junction held 3 bases outside the gene matches. CDR3 loop: CASSWQGAEKLFF. The CDR3 DNA is TGTGCCAGCAGCTGGCAGGGGGCGGAAAAACTGTTTTTT.

This clonotype was found a few times. The chain recombines TRBV5-1 with TRBJ1-5; 8 nucleotides match TRBD1. CDR1 SGHRS and CDR2 YFSETQ come from the germline V gene. V shed 0 bases, J shed 6 bases, and the junction held 8 bases outside the gene matches. The CDR3 runs to 16 residues. CDR3 loop: CASSLGPSGGSQPQHF. In DNA, the CDR3 is TGCGCCAGCAGCTTGGGGCCCTCAGGGGGCTCTCAGCCCCAGCATTTT.

The chain combines TRBV2 with TRBJ2-1; no clear D. The CDR3 length is 13 residues. Trimming removed 2 bases at V and 4 bases at J, with 6 bases between. Germline V gene sequence: CDR1 SNHLY, CDR2 FYNNEI. The CDR3 coding sequence is TGTGCCAGCAGTGAAATTGTATACAATGAGCAGTTCTTC. Translated, it gives CASSEIVYNEQFF.

The chain combines TRBV6-5 with TRBJ1-1; D is uncertain. Per germline, CDR1 MNHEY and CDR2 SVGAGI. Trimming pared 4 bases from V and 3 bases from J, leaving 15 bases between. This CDR3 has 15 residues. CDR3 sequence (DNA): TGTGCCAGCAGTTTCGACGGACTTCAGGACACTGAAGCTTTCTTT. Translating gives CASSFDGLQDTEAFF.

The chain carries TRBV29-1 and TRBJ2-3, with 15 bases that match TRBD2. V lost 7 bases and J lost 5; bases outside the gene matches: 4. The CDR3 contains 14 residues. Per the germline V gene, CDR1 is SQVTM and CDR2 is ANQGSEA. DNA for the CDR3: TGCAGCGGAGGGACTAGCGGGAGGAGAGATACGCAGTATTTT. Residues: CSGGTSGRRDTQYF.

The chain joins TRBV5-6 to TRBJ2-1, with TRBD2 matching 13 bases. Trimming at V came to 4 bases and at J to 8 bases, leaving 6 bases not matched to a gene. This CDR3 comprises 15 residues. Germline V lookup: CDR1 SGHDT, CDR2 YYEEEE. In nucleotides, the CDR3 is TGTGCCAGCAGCCCACTAGCGGGAGGGGGCGATGAGCAGTTCTTC. This gives the protein CASSPLAGGGDEQFF.

This clonotype was seen a few times. The V call is TRBV12-3 or TRBV12-4, the J call TRBJ2-7, with 7 bases lining up with TRBD2. With 3 bases clipped from V and 6 bases from J, the junction kept 8 bases outside the gene matches. The CDR3 extends over 14 amino acids. The CDR3 nucleotides are TGTGCCAGCAGTTTTAGGGAGGGCCAGGTCGAGCAGTACTTC. Encoded protein: CASSFREGQVEQYF.

The rearrangement joins TRBV9 to TRBJ2-1; possibly TRBD2 for D (6 bases). Germline-derived CDR1 and CDR2 are SGDLS and YYNGEE. With 4 bases removed from V and 0 bases from J, the gap between germline ends came to 14 bases. The CDR3 totals 16 residues. DNA for the CDR3: TGTGCCAGCAGCTTAACAGCGGGCCTCTCCTACAATGAGCAGTTCTTC. Its protein product is CASSLTAGLSYNEQFF. The complete variable domain, with remaining parts taken from reference TRBV9 and TRBJ2-1, reads DSGVTQTPKHLITATGQRVTLRCSPRSGDLSVYWYQQSLDQGLQFLIQYYNGEERAKGNILERFSAQQFPDLHSELNLSSLELGDSALYFCASSLTAGLSYNEQFFGPGTRLTVL.

The chain is built from TRBV25-1 and TRBJ2-7; D unresolved. CDR1 is MGHDK, CDR2 SYGVNS, per germline. The CDR3 length is 13 residues. V was pared by 7 bases and J by 2 bases, with 12 bases between. CDR3 bases: TGTGCCAGCATCGGCAGCATAACCTACGAGCAGTACTTC. It is translated as CASIGSITYEQYF.

The DNA of the CDR3 is TGTGCCAGCAGCTTAATGGTGGCGGGCACAGATACGCAGTATTTT. Translated: CASSLMVAGTDTQYF. The V call is TRBV7-3, the J call TRBJ2-3; D remains unclear. This CDR3 has 15 residues. Germline V gene lookup returns CDR1 SGHTA and CDR2 FQGTGA. V lost 1 base and J lost 1, with 9 bases in between. The variable domain in full, with the rest retrieved from reference TRBV7-3 and TRBJ2-3, is GAGVSQTPSNKVTEKGKYVELRCDPISGHTALYWYRQSLGQGPEFLIYFQGTGAADDSGLPNDRFFAVRPEGSVSTLKIQRTERGDSAVYLCASSLMVAGTDTQYFGPGTRLTVL.

This clonotype was picked up a small number of times. The rearrangement joins TRBV12-3 or TRBV12-4 to TRBJ2-1; D is unresolved. There are 13 residues in the CDR3. With 3 bases removed from V and 6 bases from J, the gap between germline ends came to 9 bases. CDR3 bases: TGTGCCAGCAGTTTCCTAACGGGCAATGAGCAGTTCTTC. It translates to CASSFLTGNEQFF.

The chain recombines TRBV5-6 with TRBJ1-5; 7 nucleotides align to TRBD1. Per germline, CDR1 SGHDT and CDR2 YYEEEE. V gave up 4 bases and J gave up 7 bases; unmatched junction bases: 14. The CDR3 is made up of 16 amino acids. CDR3 amino acids: CASSRQTGWGQQPQHF. The CDR3 DNA reads as TGTGCCAGCAGCCGTCAGACAGGGTGGGGTCAGCAGCCCCAGCATTTT.

This chain connects TRBV5-1 to TRBJ2-7; D is possibly TRBD1 (6 bases). Germline CDR1 SGHRS, CDR2 YFSETQ. CDR3 length: 16 residues. The V gene lost 2 bases and the J gene lost 2 bases, with 17 bases spanning the gap. The CDR3 spells CASSFLLGDTAYEQYF. The CDR3 DNA is TGCGCCAGCAGCTTCTTACTTGGGGACACCGCCTACGAGCAGTACTTC.

This clonotype has more than one count but fewer than ten. The V gene is TRBV29-1, the J gene TRBJ2-2, with 11 bases identical to TRBD2. V was clipped by 7 bases and J by 7 bases; unmatched bases: 5. CDR3 length: 13 amino acids. The germline V gene encodes CDR1 SQVTM and CDR2 ANQGSEA. The CDR3 coding sequence is TGCAGCGCAGGGACTAGCGGTAACGGGGAGCTGTTTTTT. Protein: CSAGTSGNGELFF.

This clonotype has just a few counts. The gene calls are TRBV6-1 and TRBJ1-5; no reliable D call. Trimming took 4 bases from V and 2 from J, leaving 12 bases between them. CDR1 is MNHNS, CDR2 SASEGT, per germline. The CDR3 spans 15 residues. The CDR3 DNA reads TGTGCCAGCAGTGGAGACGGTCCCGGCAATCAGCCCCAGCATTTT. This encodes CASSGDGPGNQPQHF.

The chain has TRBV11-2 and TRBJ2-1; 11 bases line up with TRBD2. Germline V gene lookup returns CDR1 SGHAT and CDR2 FQNNGV. With 6 bases clipped from V and 5 bases from J, the junction kept 15 bases outside the gene matches. The CDR3 runs to 18 residues. DNA of the CDR3: TGTGCCAGCAGGTCCCCTCCAGGGACTAGCGGAGGGAACAATGAGCAGTTCTTC. It codes for CASRSPPGTSGGNNEQFF.

This clonotype was seen a handful of times. V and J are TRBV5-6 and TRBJ2-7, with 10 bases aligning to TRBD2. The V gene's germline CDR1 is SGHDT and CDR2 YYEEEE. Losses at the gene ends were 4 bases for V and 4 bases for J; bases not matched to a gene: 11. This CDR3 is built from 16 residues. CDR3 DNA sequence: TGTGCCAGCAGCCGCTCTCTTCTAGCGGGAGATTACGAGCAGTACTTC. Its translation: CASSRSLLAGDYEQYF. Full variable domain (missing parts from reference TRBV5-6 and TRBJ2-7): DAGVTQSPTHLIKTRGQQVTLRCSPKSGHDTVSWYQQALGQGPQFIFQYYEEEERQRGNFPDRFSGHQFPNYSSELNVNALLLGDSALYLCASSRSLLAGDYEQYFGPGTRLTVT.

The V call is TRBV10-1, the J call TRBJ2-1; the match to TRBD2 covers 13 bases. Unmatched junction bases numbered 4, after V lost 3 bases and J lost 5 bases. From germline, CDR1 is WNHNN and CDR2 SYGVQD (reference sequence). This CDR3 is built from 16 residues. CDR3 residues: CASSETGTSGNNEQFF. The CDR3 nucleotides read TGCGCCAGCAGTGAAACCGGGACTAGCGGGAACAATGAGCAGTTCTTC.